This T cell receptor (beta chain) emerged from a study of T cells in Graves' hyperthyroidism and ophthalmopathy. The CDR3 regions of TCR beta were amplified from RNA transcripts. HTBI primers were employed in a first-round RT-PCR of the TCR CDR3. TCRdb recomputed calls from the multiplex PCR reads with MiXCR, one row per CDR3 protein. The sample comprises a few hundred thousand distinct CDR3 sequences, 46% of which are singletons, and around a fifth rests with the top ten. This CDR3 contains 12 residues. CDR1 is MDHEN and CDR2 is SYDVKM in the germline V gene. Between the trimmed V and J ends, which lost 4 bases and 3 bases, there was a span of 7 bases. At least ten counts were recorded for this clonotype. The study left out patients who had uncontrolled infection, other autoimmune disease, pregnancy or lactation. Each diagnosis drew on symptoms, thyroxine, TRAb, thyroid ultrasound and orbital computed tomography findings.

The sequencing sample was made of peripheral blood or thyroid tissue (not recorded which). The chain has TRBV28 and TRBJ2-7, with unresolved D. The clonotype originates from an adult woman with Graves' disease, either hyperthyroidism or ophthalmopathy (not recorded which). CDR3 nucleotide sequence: TGTGCCAGCAGTTATGAGGTCTACGAGCAGTACTTC. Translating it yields CASSYEVYEQYF.